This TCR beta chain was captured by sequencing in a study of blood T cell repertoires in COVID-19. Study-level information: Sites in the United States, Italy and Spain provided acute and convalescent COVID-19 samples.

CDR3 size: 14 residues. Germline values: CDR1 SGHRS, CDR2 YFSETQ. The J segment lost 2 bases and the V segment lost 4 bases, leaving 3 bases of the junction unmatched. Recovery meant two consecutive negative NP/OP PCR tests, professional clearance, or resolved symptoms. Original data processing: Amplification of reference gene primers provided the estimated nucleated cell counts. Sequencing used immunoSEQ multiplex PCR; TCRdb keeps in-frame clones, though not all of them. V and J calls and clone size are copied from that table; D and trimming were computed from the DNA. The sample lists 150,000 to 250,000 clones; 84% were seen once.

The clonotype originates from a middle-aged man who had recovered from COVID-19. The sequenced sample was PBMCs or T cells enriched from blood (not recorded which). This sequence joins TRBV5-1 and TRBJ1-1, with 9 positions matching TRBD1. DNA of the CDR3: TGCGCCAGCAGCACGGGACAGGGAAACACTGAAGCTTTCTTT. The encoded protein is CASSTGQGNTEAFF. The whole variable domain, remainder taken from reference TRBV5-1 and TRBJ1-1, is KAGVTQTPRYLIKTRGQQVTLSCSPISGHRSVSWYQQTPGQGLQFLFEYFSETQRNKGNFPGRFSGRQFSNSRSEMNVSTLELGDSALYLCASSTGQGNTEAFFGQGTRLTVV.